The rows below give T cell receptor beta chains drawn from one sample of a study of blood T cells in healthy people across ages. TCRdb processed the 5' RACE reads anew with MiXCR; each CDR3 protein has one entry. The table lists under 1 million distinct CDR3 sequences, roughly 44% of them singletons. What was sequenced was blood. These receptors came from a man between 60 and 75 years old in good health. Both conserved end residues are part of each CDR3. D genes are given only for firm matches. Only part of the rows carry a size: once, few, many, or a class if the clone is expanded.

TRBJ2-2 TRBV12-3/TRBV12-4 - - CASSLRGVGGELFF TGTGCCAGCAGTTTACGGGGTGTTGGCGGGGAGCTGTTTTTT
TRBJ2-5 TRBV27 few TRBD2 CASSLRFAASGGAGETQYF TGTGCCAGCAGTTTAAGGTTTGCGGCTAGCGGGGGGGCTGGAGAGACCCAGTACTTC
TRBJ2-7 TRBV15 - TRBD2 CATSREASGGFDYEQYF TGTGCCACCAGCAGAGAGGCTAGCGGGGGGTTCGACTACGAGCAGTACTTC
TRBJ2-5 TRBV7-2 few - CASSLRLWGDGVWEETQYF TGTGCCAGCAGCTTAAGGCTTTGGGGGGATGGAGTATGGGAAGAGACCCAGTACTTC
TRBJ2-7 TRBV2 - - CASSEAPRLHERYF TGTGCCAGCAGTGAGGCACCCAGATTACACGAGCGGTACTTC
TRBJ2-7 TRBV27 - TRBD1 CASSPITGGFGIYEQYF TGTGCCAGCAGCCCAATCACAGGGGGCTTTGGAATATACGAGCAGTACTTC
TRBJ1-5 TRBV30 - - CAWSVGQNQPQHF TGTGCCTGGAGTGTTGGGCAGAATCAGCCCCAGCATTTT
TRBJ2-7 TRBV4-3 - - CASSHSTGMGYEQYF TGCGCCAGCAGCCATTCCACAGGGATGGGCTACGAGCAGTACTTC
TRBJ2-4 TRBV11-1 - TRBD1 CASRLTGGTTRGEQYF TGTGCCAGCAGGCTAACAGGGGGTACAACCCGGGGTGAGCAGTACTTC
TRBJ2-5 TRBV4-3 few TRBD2 CASSQASLAGVETQYF TGCGCCAGCAGCCAAGCTTCCCTAGCGGGGGTAGAGACCCAGTACTTC
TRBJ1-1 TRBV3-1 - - CASSPSIRTGMNTEAFF TGTGCCAGCAGCCCATCCATAAGAACAGGAATGAACACTGAAGCTTTCTTT
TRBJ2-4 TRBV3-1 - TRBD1 CASSTPRGSQKDIQYF TGTGCCAGCAGCACTCCCAGGGGGAGCCAAAAGGACATTCAGTACTTC
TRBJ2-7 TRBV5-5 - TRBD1 CASSWRDRGIEQYF TGTGCCAGCAGCTGGAGGGACAGGGGGATTGAGCAGTACTTC
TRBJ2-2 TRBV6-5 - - CASSWLPQGPITGEQFF TGTGCCAGCAGTTGGCTACCGCAGGGCCCAATCACCGGGGAGCAGTTTTTT
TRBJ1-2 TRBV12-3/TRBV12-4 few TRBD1 CASSGIGTGGSLRAYGYTF TGTGCCAGCAGTGGCATCGGGACAGGTGGAAGTCTAAGGGCCTATGGCTACACCTTC
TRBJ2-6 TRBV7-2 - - CASSSRGQEISGANVLTF TGTGCCAGCAGCTCACGGGGGCAGGAGATCTCTGGGGCCAACGTCCTGACTTTC
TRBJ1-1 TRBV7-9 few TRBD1 CASSPKDRVKNEAFF TGTGCCAGCAGTCCGAAAGACAGGGTTAAGAATGAAGCTTTCTTT
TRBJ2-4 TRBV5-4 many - CASSPGRSTNIQYF TGTGCCAGCAGCCCCGGCCGTTCGACAAACATTCAGTACTTC
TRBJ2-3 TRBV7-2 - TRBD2 CASSPGLAGVNTQYF TGTGCCAGCAGCCCGGGACTAGCGGGGGTAAATACGCAGTATTTT
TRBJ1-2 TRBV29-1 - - CSVAGWRNYGYTF TGCAGCGTTGCTGGATGGCGCAACTATGGCTACACCTTC
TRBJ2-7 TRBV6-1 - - CASSEFLGEQYF TGTGCCAGCAGTGAATTTCTGGGCGAGCAGTACTTC
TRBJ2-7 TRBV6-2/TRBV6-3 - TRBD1 CASSSPTGTGGSYGQYF TGTGCCAGCAGTTCACCTACCGGGACAGGGGGCTCCTACGGGCAGTACTTC
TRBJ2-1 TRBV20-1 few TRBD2 CSFLAGGARNEQFF TGCAGTTTTTTAGCGGGGGGGGCGAGAAATGAGCAGTTCTTC
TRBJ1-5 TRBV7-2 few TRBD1 CASSSRQGPGPQHF TGTGCCAGCAGCTCCCGACAGGGGCCAGGGCCCCAGCATTTT
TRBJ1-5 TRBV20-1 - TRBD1 CSARQGGNSYQPQHF TGCAGTGCTCGACAGGGTGGGAATAGTTATCAGCCCCAGCATTTT
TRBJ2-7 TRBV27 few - CASNRGGEQYF TGTGCCAGCAACAGGGGGGGAGAGCAGTACTTC
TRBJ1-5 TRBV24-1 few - CATPGTQYQPQHF TGTGCCACACCCGGGACACAGTATCAGCCCCAGCATTTT
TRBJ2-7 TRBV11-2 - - CASSFKGVGSRSYEQYF TGTGCCAGCAGCTTCAAAGGGGTTGGGTCCCGATCCTACGAGCAGTACTTC
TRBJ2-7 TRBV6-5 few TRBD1 CASSYTGGSYEQYF TGTGCCAGCAGTTATACAGGGGGCTCCTACGAGCAGTACTTC
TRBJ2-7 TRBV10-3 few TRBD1 CAISMSGTGGYEQYF TGTGCCATCAGTATGTCCGGGACAGGGGGCTACGAGCAGTACTTC
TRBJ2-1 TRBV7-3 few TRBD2 CASSSSGGNEQFF TGTGCCAGCAGCTCCAGCGGGGGCAATGAGCAGTTCTTC
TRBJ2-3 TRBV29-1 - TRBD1 CSVEAGQGADTQYF TGCAGCGTTGAGGCGGGACAGGGGGCAGATACGCAGTATTTT
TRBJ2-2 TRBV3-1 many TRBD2 CASRRSGVYAGELFF TGTGCCAGCAGGCGCAGCGGGGTCTATGCCGGGGAGCTGTTTTTT
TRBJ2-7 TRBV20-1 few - CSARDVKGRNDEQYF TGCAGTGCTAGAGATGTGAAGGGGAGGAACGACGAGCAGTACTTC
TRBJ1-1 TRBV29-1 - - CSVGGWDTEAFF TGCAGCGTTGGAGGGTGGGACACTGAAGCTTTCTTT
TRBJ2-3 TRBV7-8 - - CASSPAYTDTQYF TGTGCCAGCAGCCCGGCGTACACAGATACGCAGTATTTT
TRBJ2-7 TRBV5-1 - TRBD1 CASSIAGTGGHSYEQYF TGCGCCAGCAGCATAGCCGGGACAGGGGGACACTCCTACGAGCAGTACTTC
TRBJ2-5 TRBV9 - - CASSLGGLPSSETQYF TGTGCCAGCAGCCTAGGGGGGCTACCCAGTTCGGAGACCCAGTACTTC
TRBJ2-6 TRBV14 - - CASSHKGIGANVLTF TGTGCCAGCAGCCACAAGGGGATTGGGGCCAACGTCCTGACTTTC
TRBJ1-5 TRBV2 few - CASTTPRGEYSNQPQHF TGTGCCAGCACTACCCCCAGGGGCGAGTATAGCAATCAGCCCCAGCATTTT
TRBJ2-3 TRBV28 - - CTSSFDRGTDTQYF TGTACCAGCAGTTTTGACCGGGGAACAGATACGCAGTATTTT
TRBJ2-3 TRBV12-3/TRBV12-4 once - CASSPSNTQYF TGTGCCAGCAGTCCTTCTAATACGCAGTATTTT
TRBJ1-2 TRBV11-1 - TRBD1 CASSFGTADYGYTF TGTGCCAGCAGCTTTGGGACAGCAGACTATGGCTACACCTTC
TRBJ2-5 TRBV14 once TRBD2 CASSQSWRLAGDQETQYF TGTGCCAGCAGCCAAAGCTGGAGGCTAGCGGGGGACCAAGAGACCCAGTACTTC
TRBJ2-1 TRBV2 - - CASRILGLNEQFF TGTGCCAGCAGAATTCTAGGCCTCAATGAGCAGTTCTTC
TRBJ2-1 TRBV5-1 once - CASSLEAVRGFPYNEQFF TGCGCCAGCAGCTTGGAAGCAGTCCGGGGCTTCCCCTACAATGAGCAGTTCTTC
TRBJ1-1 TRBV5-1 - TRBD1 CASTRTGVNTEAFF TGCGCCAGCACCCGGACAGGAGTGAACACTGAAGCTTTCTTT
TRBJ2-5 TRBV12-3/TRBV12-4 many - CASSLLSSPQGTQYF TGTGCCAGCAGTTTGCTATCCTCCCCCCAAGGGACCCAGTACTTC
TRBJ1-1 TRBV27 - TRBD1 CASSLGWDRGNTEAFF TGTGCCAGCAGTTTAGGGTGGGACAGGGGGAACACTGAAGCTTTCTTT
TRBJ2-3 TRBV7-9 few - CAGVEGSTDTQYF TGTGCCGGAGTGGAGGGAAGCACAGATACGCAGTATTTT
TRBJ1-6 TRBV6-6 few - CASSYANSPLHF TGTGCCAGCAGTTACGCGAATTCACCCCTCCACTTT
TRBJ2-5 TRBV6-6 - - CASSYFHETQYF TGTGCCAGCAGTTACTTCCACGAGACCCAGTACTTC
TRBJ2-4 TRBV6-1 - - CASSERARQYF TGTGCCAGCAGTGAGAGGGCACGGCAGTACTTC
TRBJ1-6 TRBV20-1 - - CSAVRRTKHSPLHF TGCAGTGCCGTCAGGCGAACAAAACATTCACCCCTCCACTTT
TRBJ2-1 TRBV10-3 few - CAIRGETTYYNEQFF TGTGCCATCAGGGGAGAAACTACCTACTACAATGAGCAGTTCTTC
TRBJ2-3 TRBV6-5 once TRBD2 CASSYSGRATTDTQYF TGTGCCAGCAGTTACTCAGGGAGGGCTACCACAGATACGCAGTATTTT
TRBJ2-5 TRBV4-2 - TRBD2 CASSPGRGGVSAVFLETQYF TGTGCCAGCAGCCCTGGGCGGGGGGGCGTAAGTGCGGTGTTCTTGGAGACCCAGTACTTC
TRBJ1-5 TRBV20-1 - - CSVNPGRADQPQHF TGCAGTGTTAACCCCGGAAGGGCCGATCAGCCCCAGCATTTT
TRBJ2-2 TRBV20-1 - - CSARRSGATGELFF TGCAGTGCTCGCCGCAGCGGAGCCACCGGGGAGCTGTTTTTT